Below are 8 T cell receptor beta chains sequenced from a single sample in a study of blood T cells in healthy people across ages. Together with a sample-barcoded 5' primer, a J-beta primer mix was included in a second PCR lasting about 7 to 11 cycles. TCRdb itself ran the 5' RACE reads through MiXCR, one entry per CDR3 protein. The sample lists over 1,200,000 distinct CDR3 sequences, approximately 59% occurring once. Material: blood. The source is a man aged 18 to 30 in good health.

V gene TRBV3-1 combines with J gene TRBJ2-7, with 8 bases matching TRBD2. V lost 2 bases and J lost 10; bases outside the gene matches: 7. CDR3 length: 13 residues. CDR1 is LGHDT and CDR2 is YNNKEL in the germline V gene (reference sequence). As DNA, the CDR3 is TGTGCCAGCAGCCAACAGCGGGAGACGGCCCAGTACTTC. This encodes CASSQQRETAQYF.

The chain combines TRBV29-1 with TRBJ2-1; D may be TRBD1 or TRBD2 (6 bases each). The J call may be faulty, since TRBJ2-7 better matches the DNA end. CDR1 SQVTM and CDR2 ANQGSEA come from the germline V gene. The CDR3 has 15 residues. CDR3 loop: CSVERGDSGAYEQYF. The CDR3 nucleotides are TGCAGCGTTGAACGTGGGGACTCGGGGGCTTACGAGCAGTACTTC.

The V gene is TRBV5-1, the J gene TRBJ2-4; D is possibly TRBD1 (6 bases). Germline loops: CDR1 SGHRS, CDR2 YFSETQ. Deletions cut 5 bases from V and 2 bases from J, with 14 bases between. The CDR3 contains 15 residues. CDR3 sequence reads: CASRGNRDTKNIQYF. CDR3 bases: TGCGCCAGCAGGGGGAACAGGGATACCAAAAACATTCAGTACTTC.

The table lists this clonotype with a few counts. The chain recombines TRBV7-2 with TRBJ2-1; 7 positions agree with TRBD1. The germline gives CDR1 SGHTA, CDR2 FQGNSA. Trimming cost V 1 base and J 8 bases; bases outside gene matches: 8. The length of the CDR3 is 15 residues. CDR3 DNA sequence: TGTGCCAGCAGCTTAGAGGCCAGGGGGTACGATGAGCAGTTCTTC. It specifies CASSLEARGYDEQFF. Together with reference TRBV7-2 and TRBJ2-1, the CDR3 gives the full variable domain: GAGVSQSPSNKVTEKGKDVELRCDPISGHTALYWYRQSLGQGLEFLIYFQGNSAPDKSGLPSDRFSAERTGGSVSTLTIQRTQQEDSAVYLCASSLEARGYDEQFFGPGTRLTVL.

The J gene is TRBJ2-7, the V gene TRBV27; 8 nucleotides align to TRBD1. This CDR3 region has 14 residues. J gave up 2 bases and V 6 bases, and 6 bases lay outside the gene matches. CDR1 and CDR2 (germline): MNHEY, SMNVEV (reference sequence). The CDR3: CASSPWGQAYEQYF. DNA of the CDR3: TGTGCCAGCAGCCCATGGGGACAGGCCTACGAGCAGTACTTC.

The gene calls are TRBV20-1 and TRBJ1-2; D is unclear. The CDR3 extends over 12 amino acids. Germline values: CDR1 DFQATT, CDR2 SNEGSKA (reference sequence). This CDR3 is CSRISLSYGYTF. The CDR3 nucleotides read TGCAGCCGCATATCCCTATCCTATGGCTACACCTTC.

The chain employs TRBV7-9 and TRBJ2-4; 9 nucleotides line up with TRBD2. This CDR3 region has 17 residues. Looked up from germline, CDR1 is SEHNR and CDR2 is FQNEAQ (reference sequence). Trimming took 4 bases from V and 0 from J; bases not matched to a gene: 7. The CDR3 region is CASSSRSGGVAKNIQYF. CDR3 DNA: TGTGCCAGCAGCTCCCGTAGCGGGGGAGTAGCCAAAAACATTCAGTACTTC.

This rearrangement joins TRBV29-1 to TRBJ2-7; 9 bases match TRBD2. The germline V gene encodes CDR1 SQVTM and CDR2 ANQGSEA. The CDR3 has 14 residues. The ends lost 0 bases at V and 3 bases at J; junction bases unmatched: 3. The CDR3: CSVEDAGGNYEQYF. CDR3 coding DNA: TGCAGCGTTGAAGATGCGGGGGGGAACTACGAGCAGTACTTC.